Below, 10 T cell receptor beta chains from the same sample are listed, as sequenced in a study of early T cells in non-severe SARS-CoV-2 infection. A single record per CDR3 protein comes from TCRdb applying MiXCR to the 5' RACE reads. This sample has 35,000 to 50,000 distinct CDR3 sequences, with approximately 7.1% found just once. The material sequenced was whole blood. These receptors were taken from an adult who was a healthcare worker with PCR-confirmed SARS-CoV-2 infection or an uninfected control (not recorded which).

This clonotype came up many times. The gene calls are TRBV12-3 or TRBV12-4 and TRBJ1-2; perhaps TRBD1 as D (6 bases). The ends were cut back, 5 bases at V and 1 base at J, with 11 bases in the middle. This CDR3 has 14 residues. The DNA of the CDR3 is TGTGCCAGCAGTAAGCAGGGGTATAACTATGGCTACACCTTC. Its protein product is CASSKQGYNYGYTF.

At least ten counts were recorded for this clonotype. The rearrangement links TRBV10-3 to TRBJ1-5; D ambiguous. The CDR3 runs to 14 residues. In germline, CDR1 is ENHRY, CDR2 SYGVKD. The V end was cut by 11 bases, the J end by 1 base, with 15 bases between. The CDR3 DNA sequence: TGTGCCTCACGGGCGGGTGCCAGCAATCAGCCCCAGCATTTT. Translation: CASRAGASNQPQHF.

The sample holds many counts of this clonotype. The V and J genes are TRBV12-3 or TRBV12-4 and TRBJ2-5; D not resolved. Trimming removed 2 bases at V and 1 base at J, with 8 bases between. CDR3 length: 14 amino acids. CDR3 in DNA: TGTGCCAGCAGTTTATCGGCAGTCCAAGAGACCCAGTACTTC. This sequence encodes CASSLSAVQETQYF.

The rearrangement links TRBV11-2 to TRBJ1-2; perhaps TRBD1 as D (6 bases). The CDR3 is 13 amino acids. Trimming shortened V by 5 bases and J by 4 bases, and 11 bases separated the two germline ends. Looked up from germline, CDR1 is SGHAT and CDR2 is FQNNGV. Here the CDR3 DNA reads TGTGCCAGCAGCCCGGACAGTTTCTATGGCTACACCTTC. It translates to CASSPDSFYGYTF.

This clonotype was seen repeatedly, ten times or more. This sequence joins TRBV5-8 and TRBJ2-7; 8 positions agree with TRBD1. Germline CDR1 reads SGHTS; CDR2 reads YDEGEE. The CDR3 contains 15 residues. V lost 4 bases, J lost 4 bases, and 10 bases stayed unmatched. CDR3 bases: TGTGCCAGCAGCCATGGCAGGGGGCGCGGGTACGAGCAGTACTTC. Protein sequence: CASSHGRGRGYEQYF.

Here the CDR3 DNA reads TGTGCCAGCAGCCCTGGACAGGTCACGAGGACTGAAGCTTTCTTT. It translates to CASSPGQVTRTEAFF. This sequence joins TRBV7-8 and TRBJ1-1, with TRBD1 matching 7 bases. CDR3 length: 15 residues. CDR1 is SGHVS and CDR2 is FQNEAQ in the germline V gene. V was clipped by 5 bases and J by 5 bases; unmatched bases: 11.

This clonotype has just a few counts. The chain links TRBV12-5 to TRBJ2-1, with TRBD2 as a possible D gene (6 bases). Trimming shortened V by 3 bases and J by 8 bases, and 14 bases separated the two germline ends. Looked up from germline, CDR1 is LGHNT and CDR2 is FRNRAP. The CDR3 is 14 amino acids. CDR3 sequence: CASGLSGGYDEQFF. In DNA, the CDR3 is TGTGCTAGTGGTTTAAGTGGGGGGTATGATGAGCAGTTCTTC.

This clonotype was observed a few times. The CDR3, as DNA: TGTGCCAGCAGTGTCCGGGACGGGGGGACAGATACGCAGTATTTT. Residues: CASSVRDGGTDTQYF. The rearrangement uses TRBV2 and TRBJ2-3; TRBD2 matches 7 bases. In germline, CDR1 is SNHLY, CDR2 FYNNEI. The CDR3 loop spans 15 amino acids. V was pared by 4 bases and J by 3 bases, with 7 bases of the junction left unmatched. Complete variable domain (other parts from reference TRBV2 and TRBJ2-3): EPEVTQTPSHQVTQMGQEVILRCVPISNHLYFYWYRQILGQKVEFLVSFYNNEISEKSEIFDDQFSVERPDGSNFTLKIRSTKLEDSAMYFCASSVRDGGTDTQYFGPGTRLTVL.

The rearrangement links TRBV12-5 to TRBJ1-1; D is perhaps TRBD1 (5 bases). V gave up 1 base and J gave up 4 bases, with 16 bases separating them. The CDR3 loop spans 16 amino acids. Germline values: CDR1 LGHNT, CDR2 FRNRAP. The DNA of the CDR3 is TGTGCTAGTGGTTTGGAGGTAGGCAGGGCAGGCACTGAAGCTTTCTTT. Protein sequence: CASGLEVGRAGTEAFF.

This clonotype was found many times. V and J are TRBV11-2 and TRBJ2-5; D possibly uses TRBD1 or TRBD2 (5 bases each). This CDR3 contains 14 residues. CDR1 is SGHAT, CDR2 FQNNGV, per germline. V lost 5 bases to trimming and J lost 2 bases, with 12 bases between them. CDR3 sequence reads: CASSPLGRQETQYF. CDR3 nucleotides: TGTGCCAGCAGCCCCTTGGGACGGCAAGAGACCCAGTACTTC. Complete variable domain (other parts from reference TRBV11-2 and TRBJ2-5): EAGVAQSPRYKIIEKRQSVAFWCNPISGHATLYWYQQILGQGPKLLIQFQNNGVVDDSQLPKDRFSAERLKGVDSTLKIQPAKLEDSAVYLCASSPLGRQETQYFGPGTRLLVL.